Shown below are 9 T cell receptor beta chains from a single sample sequenced in a study of T cell repertoires in cytomegalovirus infection. No antigen has been identified for these receptors. MiXCR, run by TCRdb on the reads, gives a single entry per CDR3 protein. Of 900,000 to 950,000 distinct CDR3 sequences listed, approximately 33% are singletons. Source: cultured CD8+ T cells from PBMCs, taken from culture after CMV antigen stimulation. The receptors were gathered from a human donor in good health (CMV status not recorded). Some clones in this sample may be carry-over from other donors' samples.

This clonotype has just one count. The chain links TRBV29-1 to TRBJ1-1; 8 nucleotides match TRBD1. This CDR3 has 11 amino acids. Germline CDR1 is SQVTM and CDR2 is ANQGSEA. With 7 bases clipped from V and 11 bases from J, the junction kept 9 bases outside the gene matches. The CDR3 loop reads CSGRQGFDAFF. The DNA for the CDR3 is TGCAGCGGAAGACAGGGGTTCGACGCTTTCTTT. Drawing the rest from reference TRBV29-1 and TRBJ1-1, the complete variable domain is SAVISQKPSRDICQRGTSLTIQCQVDSQVTMMFWYRQQPGQSLTLIATANQGSEATYESGFVIDKFPISRPNLTFSTLTVSNMSPEDSSIYLCSGRQGFDAFFGQGTRLTVV.

The chain joins TRBV12-3 or TRBV12-4 to TRBJ1-1; unclear D gene. The CDR3 runs 13 residues. The V and J ends lost 6 bases and 1 base respectively, with 9 bases between them. The CDR3 is CASSPDSNTEAFF. The CDR3, as DNA: TGTGCCAGCAGCCCGGATTCGAACACTGAAGCTTTCTTT.

The chain links TRBV27 to TRBJ2-7; D ambiguous. Germline-derived CDR1 and CDR2 are MNHEY and SMNVEV (reference sequence). The ends were cut back, 5 bases at V and 6 bases at J, with 11 bases in the middle. This CDR3 region has 12 residues. CDR3 protein: CASSVPMGEQYF. For the CDR3, the DNA is TGTGCCAGCAGTGTTCCCATGGGCGAGCAGTACTTC.

The genes are TRBV7-9 and TRBJ2-3; D gene uncertain. The ends were cut back, 7 bases at V and 2 bases at J, with 7 bases in the middle. This CDR3 region has 12 residues. Germline CDR1 is SEHNR and CDR2 is FQNEAQ (reference sequence). The DNA for the CDR3 is TGTGCCAGCAAGGCGAACACAGATACGCAGTATTTT. Its translation: CASKANTDTQYF.

The chain employs TRBV29-1 and TRBJ2-1; TRBD1 matches 8 bases. J lost 8 bases, V lost 0 bases, and 9 bases had no gene match. The CDR3 covers 15 residues. CDR1 is SQVTM, CDR2 ANQGSEA, per germline. The CDR3 region has the DNA TGCAGCGTTGAAGAGCGAGACAGGGGTCGGCATGAGCAGTTCTTC. Translated: CSVEERDRGRHEQFF.

This clonotype was detected ten times or more. This rearrangement joins TRBV12-3 or TRBV12-4 to TRBJ1-1; D uncertain. The V and J ends lost 6 bases and 0 bases respectively, with 11 bases between them. The CDR3 extends over 14 amino acids. Here the CDR3 DNA reads TGTGCCAGCAGCTTCTGGACCCTGAACACTGAAGCTTTCTTT. Its protein product is CASSFWTLNTEAFF.

This clonotype came up once. The gene calls are TRBV5-1 and TRBJ2-7; D might be TRBD2 (5 bases). Deletions cut 3 bases from V and 12 bases from J, with 16 bases between. The CDR3 totals 12 residues. Germline loops: CDR1 SGHRS, CDR2 YFSETQ. CDR3: CASSSTQAGLYF. The CDR3 nucleotides read TGCGCCAGCAGCTCGACGCAAGCCGGACTGTACTTC.

This rearrangement joins TRBV12-3 or TRBV12-4 to TRBJ2-7, with 7 bases identical to TRBD1. This CDR3 spans 13 amino acids. With 10 bases clipped from V and 4 bases from J, the junction kept 10 bases outside the gene matches. For the CDR3, the DNA is TGTGCCACCGCAACCGACAGGGAGTACGAGCAGTACTTC. This translates into CATATDREYEQYF.

This clonotype was recorded a few times. V and J are TRBV20-1 and TRBJ1-5; tentative D call: TRBD1 (5 bases). Trimming took off 1 base at V and 6 bases at J, with 19 bases between the two ends. The CDR3 is 16 residues long. Germline V gene sequence: CDR1 DFQATT, CDR2 SNEGSKA (reference sequence). The CDR3 sequence: CSARGSGTQSTQPQHF. CDR3 nucleotides: TGCAGTGCTAGAGGTTCCGGGACCCAGTCCACTCAGCCCCAGCATTTT.